This T cell receptor (beta chain) was recorded in a study of post-analysis software for immune sequencing data. Findings and limits, study-wide: When the samples were clustered directly with F measure, those that had been prepared in the same batch showed strong co-clustering. Higher frequency in patients than in controls was seen for 5 or 6 TRBV segments, with TRBV5-6, TRBV5-1 and TRBV20-1 among them.

In regard to this clonotype: Its antigen remains unknown.

Presence of unique molecular identifiers characterized the TCR beta cDNA libraries. T cells numbering about 0.85 to 10 million yielded cDNA molecules that totaled roughly 0.5 million. Each CDR3 protein gets one entry after TCRdb re-called the PCR reads with MiXCR. Of some 890,000 distinct CDR3 sequences listed, approximately 57% are singletons. The CDR3 sequence is 14 residues long. CDR1 SGHRS and CDR2 YFSETQ come from the germline V gene. After removal of 2 bases from V and 5 bases from J, the junction contained 4 bases not matched to a gene. The sequence was collected from a girl between 5 and 17 years old with multiple sclerosis. The chain is built from TRBV5-1 and TRBJ2-5; 9 nucleotides match TRBD2. The sequenced material came from blood. The CDR3, as DNA: TGCGCCAGCAGCTTCGGGCGGGAGGGGGAGACCCAGTACTTC. This sequence encodes CASSFGREGETQYF.